This entry is about one TCR beta chain. Sequencing used immunoSEQ multiplex PCR; TCRdb keeps in-frame clones, though not all of them. The sample records approximately 52,000 clones, about 86% being singletons. This specimen belongs to a study of blood T cell repertoires in COVID-19. Study-level information: The United States, Italy and Spain provided the acute and convalescent COVID-19 samples. T cells, B-cell-depleted T cells, or PBMCs provided the cDNA or gDNA that served as material.

The CDR3 runs to 14 residues. V lost 6 bases, J lost 3 bases, and 14 bases lay in between. In germline, CDR1 is MNHEY, CDR2 SVGAGI. The genes are TRBV6-5 and TRBJ2-5; D may be TRBD2 (6 bases). The receptor was derived from a man between 60 and 70 years old with acute or convalescent COVID-19. The sample comprised peripheral blood. The CDR3 protein is CASRAGSAKETQYF. CDR3 sequence (DNA): TGTGCCAGCAGGGCGGGGTCAGCAAAAGAGACCCAGTACTTC.